The 24 T cell receptor beta chains reported below all come from one sample, sequenced in a study of T-cell memory formation after mild COVID-19. TCRdb processed the 5' RACE reads anew with MiXCR; each CDR3 protein has one entry. The table includes 140,000 or so distinct CDR3 sequences, 5.5% to 7% detected once. The sample consisted of PBMCs or a T cell subset sorted from them (not recorded which). The receptors shown here come from an adult woman who had mild COVID-19 (a few samples of this study predate the infection). Cell type and time point are not known.

This chain joins TRBV7-9 and TRBJ2-2; 7 positions agree with TRBD2. In germline, CDR1 is SEHNR, CDR2 FQNEAQ (reference sequence). V lost 5 bases to trimming and J lost 5 bases; unmatched junction nucleotides: 2. The CDR3 covers 13 residues. CDR3 nucleotides: TGTGCCAGCAGCCGTAGCGGGACCGGGGAGCTGTTTTTT. It translates to CASSRSGTGELFF.

The table lists this clonotype with a few counts. The chain recombines TRBV20-1 with TRBJ2-7, with TRBD1 identical over 11 bases. The CDR3 totals 13 residues. J was trimmed by 4 bases and V by 5 bases; bases with no gene match: 4. Per germline, CDR1 DFQATT and CDR2 SNEGSKA (reference sequence). In DNA, the CDR3 is TGCAGTGCTTCGGGACAGGGGGGATACGAGCAGTACTTC. Translated, it gives CSASGQGGYEQYF.

This clonotype was counted between two and nine times. This chain links TRBV6-2 or TRBV6-3 with TRBJ2-7; 7 nucleotides line up with TRBD2. CDR3 length: 15 residues. Trimming removed 0 bases from V and 0 bases from J; junction bases left unmatched: 2. CDR1 is MNHEY, CDR2 SVGEGT, per germline. The CDR3: CASSYSERDSYEQYF. CDR3 in DNA: TGTGCCAGCAGTTACTCGGAGCGGGACTCCTACGAGCAGTACTTC.

This clonotype was found many times. The rearrangement links TRBV12-3 or TRBV12-4 to TRBJ2-2; D gene unclear. This CDR3 contains 16 residues. Trimming left V 2 bases short and J 2 bases short, with 12 bases between. This CDR3 reads CASSLRAGPNTGELFF. The CDR3 nucleotides are TGTGCCAGCAGTTTAAGGGCAGGACCTAACACCGGGGAGCTGTTTTTT.

This clonotype was counted at least ten times. CDR3 region: CSVESQGKGYEQYF. The CDR3 nucleotides read TGCAGCGTTGAATCCCAGGGAAAGGGGTACGAGCAGTACTTC. V is TRBV29-1 and J is TRBJ2-7, with D perhaps TRBD1 (5 bases). Germline values: CDR1 SQVTM, CDR2 ANQGSEA. The CDR3 runs to 14 residues. V was cut by 2 bases and J by 4 bases, with 15 bases left in between.

In this sample, this clonotype turned up a few times. This chain links TRBV20-1 with TRBJ1-3; unclear D gene. Germline V gives CDR1 DFQATT, CDR2 SNEGSKA (reference sequence). Trimming pared 4 bases from V and 4 bases from J, leaving 8 bases between. CDR3 length equals 12 residues. The CDR3 DNA reads TGCAGTGCTAACGAACAGGGAAACACCATATATTTT. Protein sequence: CSANEQGNTIYF.

This clonotype was detected ten times or more. The rearrangement uses TRBV5-1 and TRBJ2-6; D remains unclear. This CDR3 has 15 residues. V lost 2 bases and J 0 bases, leaving 6 bases between the germline ends. Germline V CDR1 and CDR2: SGHRS, YFSETQ. The CDR3 bases are TGCGCCAGCAGCTTACCAAGCTCTGGGGCCAACGTCCTGACTTTC. It specifies CASSLPSSGANVLTF. The complete variable domain, with remaining parts taken from reference TRBV5-1 and TRBJ2-6, reads KAGVTQTPRYLIKTRGQQVTLSCSPISGHRSVSWYQQTPGQGLQFLFEYFSETQRNKGNFPGRFSGRQFSNSRSEMNVSTLELGDSALYLCASSLPSSGANVLTFGAGSRLTVL.

This clonotype was seen more than once but under ten times. This chain links TRBV14 with TRBJ2-7; D could derive from TRBD1 or TRBD2 (7 bases each). Between the trimmed V and J ends, which lost 4 bases and 4 bases, there was a span of 14 bases. The CDR3 consists of 14 residues. Germline lookup yields CDR1 SGHDN and CDR2 FVKESK. The CDR3 sequence is CASSPRQGGYEQYF. CDR3 bases: TGTGCCAGCAGCCCTCGACAGGGAGGGTACGAGCAGTACTTC. Looking up the rest from reference TRBV14 and TRBJ2-7 gives the full variable domain: EAGVTQFPSHSVIEKGQTVTLRCDPISGHDNLYWYRRVMGKEIKFLLHFVKESKQDESGMPNNRFLAERTGGTYSTLKVQPAELEDSGVYFCASSPRQGGYEQYFGPGTRLTVT.

The chain combines TRBV7-2 with TRBJ2-2; D is perhaps TRBD1 (5 bases). This CDR3 is built from 16 residues. Germline V gene sequence: CDR1 SGHTA, CDR2 FQGNSA. Trimming stripped 5 bases from V and 0 bases from J, with 13 bases between. The CDR3 nucleotides read TGTGCCAGCAGCACCTATTGGGGCTCGAACACCGGGGAGCTGTTTTTT. It encodes CASSTYWGSNTGELFF. Drawing the rest from reference TRBV7-2 and TRBJ2-2, the complete variable domain is GAGVSQSPSNKVTEKGKDVELRCDPISGHTALYWYRQSLGQGLEFLIYFQGNSAPDKSGLPSDRFSAERTGGSVSTLTIQRTQQEDSAVYLCASSTYWGSNTGELFFGEGSRLTVL.

This clonotype showed up just a few times. The chain employs TRBV5-1 and TRBJ1-1; 8 positions match TRBD1. The germline gives CDR1 SGHRS, CDR2 YFSETQ. The CDR3 has 16 amino acids. J lost 7 bases, V lost 0 bases, and 11 bases had no gene match. CDR3 in DNA: TGCGCCAGCAGCTTGGGCTCCCGGGACAGGACTTTTGAAGCTTTCTTT. Its protein is CASSLGSRDRTFEAFF.

This clonotype was counted ten times or more. The chain couples TRBV9 to TRBJ2-5; TRBD2 matches at 9 bases. Germline V gives CDR1 SGDLS, CDR2 YYNGEE. CDR3 size: 15 residues. The ends lost 1 base at V and 4 bases at J; junction bases unmatched: 5. CDR3 residues: CASSVPASGTETQYF. CDR3 DNA: TGTGCCAGCAGCGTACCCGCTAGCGGGACAGAGACCCAGTACTTC.

V and J are TRBV4-1 and TRBJ2-1; 8 nucleotides match TRBD2. Germline-derived CDR1 and CDR2 are MGHRA and YSYEKL. This CDR3 has 15 amino acids. With 0 bases clipped from V and 8 bases from J, the junction kept 6 bases outside the gene matches. CDR3 DNA sequence: TGCGCCAGCAGCCAAGAACGCGGGGGGTATGATGAGCAGTTCTTC. Translated, it gives CASSQERGGYDEQFF.

This clonotype was found a few times. The chain recombines TRBV21-1 with TRBJ2-7; the table's D call of TRBD1 was not tested on the DNA. TRBV21-1 is annotated as a pseudogene. The CDR3 covers 15 residues. CDR3 in DNA: TGTGCCAGCAGCTCCTCCGGGGGCAGGTGGATTGGGCAGTACTTC. It codes for CASSSSGGRWIGQYF.

This clonotype was seen more than once but under ten times. The rearrangement links TRBV20-1 to TRBJ2-7; 9 bases match TRBD2. The V and J ends lost 1 base and 2 bases, in that order; junction bases with no gene match: 6. The germline gives CDR1 DFQATT, CDR2 SNEGSKA (reference sequence). The CDR3 runs to 15 residues. CDR3 in DNA: TGCAGTGCTAGAGCATATAGCGGGGGTACCTACGAGCAGTACTTC. Amino acids: CSARAYSGGTYEQYF.

This clonotype was seen a few times. This sequence joins TRBV7-2 and TRBJ2-5; no reliable D call. Trimming removed 6 bases from V and 1 base from J, with 12 bases in between. The V gene's germline CDR1 is SGHTA and CDR2 FQGNSA. The length of the CDR3 is 14 residues. The CDR3 DNA sequence: TGTGCCAGCAGGACACGCTACTCCCAAGAGACCCAGTACTTC. Amino acid sequence: CASRTRYSQETQYF.

This clonotype was counted at least ten times. J is TRBJ2-7 and V is TRBV4-1, with TRBD2 as a possible D gene (6 bases). Trimming removed 3 bases at V and 2 bases at J, with 17 bases between. From germline, CDR1 is MGHRA and CDR2 YSYEKL. The CDR3 has 16 amino acids. CDR3 in amino acids: CASSHYSAEGAYEQYF. CDR3 in DNA: TGCGCCAGCAGCCATTACAGTGCGGAGGGAGCCTACGAGCAGTACTTC.

The sample holds a few counts of this clonotype. The chain carries TRBV20-1 and TRBJ1-2, with 7 bases fitting TRBD1. Germline V gives CDR1 DFQATT, CDR2 SNEGSKA (reference sequence). The CDR3 is 13 residues long. The CDR3 spells CSINGQADYGYTF. In nucleotides, the CDR3 is TGCAGCATAAATGGACAGGCAGACTATGGCTACACCTTC.

The V call is TRBV7-2, the J call TRBJ1-3, with no clear D. CDR1 and CDR2 from the germline V gene are SGHTA and FQGNSA. Trimming pared 1 base from V and 0 bases from J, leaving 4 bases between. CDR3 length: 14 residues. The CDR3 region is CASSLGNSGNTIYF. In nucleotides, the CDR3 is TGTGCCAGCAGCTTAGGGAACTCTGGAAACACCATATATTTT. Looking up the rest from reference TRBV7-2 and TRBJ1-3 gives the full variable domain: GAGVSQSPSNKVTEKGKDVELRCDPISGHTALYWYRQSLGQGLEFLIYFQGNSAPDKSGLPSDRFSAERTGGSVSTLTIQRTQQEDSAVYLCASSLGNSGNTIYFGEGSWLTVV.

Ten or more counts support this clonotype. The CDR3 nucleotides are TGCGCCAGCAGCACTCAAGACAGCGGCTCCTACGAGCAGTACTTC. It is translated as CASSTQDSGSYEQYF. The chain links TRBV5-1 to TRBJ2-7; D may match TRBD1 or TRBD2 (5 bases each). Germline V lookup: CDR1 SGHRS, CDR2 YFSETQ. The CDR3 is made up of 15 amino acids. The germline V and J ends were trimmed by 4 bases and 0 bases, with 14 bases remaining between them.

In its sample, this clonotype was seen many times. The chain carries TRBV12-3 or TRBV12-4 and TRBJ2-2, with TRBD1 matching over 7 bases. The ends lost 5 bases at V and 1 base at J; junction bases unmatched: 1. CDR3 length: 14 amino acids. The CDR3 protein is CASSRQGNTGELFF. Here the CDR3 DNA reads TGTGCCAGCAGTCGACAGGGGAACACCGGGGAGCTGTTTTTT.

V gene TRBV12-3 or TRBV12-4 combines with J gene TRBJ1-4, with 7 positions matching TRBD1. V lost 6 bases to trimming and J lost 3 bases; unmatched junction nucleotides: 10. The CDR3 runs to 16 residues. The CDR3 here is CASRDRDSAANEKLFF. DNA for the CDR3: TGTGCCAGCAGAGACAGGGATTCCGCAGCTAATGAAAAACTGTTTTTT.

The chain is built from TRBV5-8 and TRBJ2-3, with D unclear. Trimming cost V 5 bases and J 0 bases, with 13 bases left between them. This CDR3 has 15 residues. Germline V lookup: CDR1 SGHTS, CDR2 YDEGEE. CDR3 loop: CASRPGHSSTDTQYF. DNA for the CDR3: TGTGCCAGCAGACCCGGGCACAGCAGCACAGATACGCAGTATTTT.

This chain links TRBV12-3 or TRBV12-4 with TRBJ1-2; a possible D gene is TRBD1 (6 bases). This CDR3 is 15 amino acids long. Trimming took off 3 bases at V and 0 bases at J, with 11 bases between the two ends. The CDR3 sequence is CASSLGAEANYGYTF. CDR3 nucleotides: TGTGCCAGCAGTTTGGGGGCTGAGGCTAACTATGGCTACACCTTC.

There are a few counts of this clonotype. The J gene is TRBJ2-1, the V gene TRBV20-1; 13 nucleotides line up with TRBD2. The CDR3 spans 14 residues. V lost 5 bases to trimming and J lost 8 bases; unmatched junction nucleotides: 6. The germline V gene encodes CDR1 DFQATT and CDR2 SNEGSKA (reference sequence). The CDR3 DNA reads TGCAGTGCTCCTCCGGGACTAGCGGGACATGAGCAGTTCTTC. Its protein is CSAPPGLAGHEQFF.